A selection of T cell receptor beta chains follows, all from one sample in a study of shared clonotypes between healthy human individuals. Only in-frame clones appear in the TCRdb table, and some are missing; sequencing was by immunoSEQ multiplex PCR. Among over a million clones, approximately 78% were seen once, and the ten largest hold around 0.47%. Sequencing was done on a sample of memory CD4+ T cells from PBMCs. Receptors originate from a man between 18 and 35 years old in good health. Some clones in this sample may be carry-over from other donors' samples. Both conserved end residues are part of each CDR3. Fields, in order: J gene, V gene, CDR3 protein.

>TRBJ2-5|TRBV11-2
CASSRGVYGETQYF
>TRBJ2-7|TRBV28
CASSLLREQYF
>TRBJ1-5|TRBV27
CASSLSGGLGEPQHF
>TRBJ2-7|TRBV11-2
CASSVRDRYEQYF
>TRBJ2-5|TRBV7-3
CASSSGGLETQYF
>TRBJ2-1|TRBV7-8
CASSIGIYNEQFF
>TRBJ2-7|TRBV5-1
CASSLGALAGASEQYF
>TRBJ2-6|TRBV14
CASSQSQANVLTF
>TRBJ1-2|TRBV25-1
CASSNPSYGYTF
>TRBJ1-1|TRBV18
CASSPTDTEAFF
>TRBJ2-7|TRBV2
CASSESGIYEQYF